A selection of T cell receptor beta chains follows, all from one sample in a study of cytomegalovirus exposure and HLA in healthy donors. Using immunoSEQ multiplex PCR, the repertoire was profiled, and TCRdb retains in-frame clones only, with some absent. The repertoire holds tens of thousands of clones, roughly 95% seen once, with roughly 3.4% in the top ten. Sequencing input: PBMCs. These receptors were taken from a woman between 18 and 29 years old in good health and CMV-seropositive. Each CDR3 is given with its conserved first and last residue. A D gene is named only where the DNA matches it firmly. Clone sizes are given selectively: once, few, many, or a class where the clone is expanded.

J | length | size | V | D | CDR3 | DNA
TRBJ2-1 | 16 | NA | TRBV27 | NA | CASSWGRERTYNEQFF | TGTGCCAGCAGTTGGGGGCGAGAGAGGACCTACAATGAGCAGTTCTTC
TRBJ1-1 | 18 | NA | TRBV9 | NA | CASSVVGGDPLFNTEAFF | TGTGCCAGCAGCGTAGTAGGGGGGGACCCACTCTTCAACACTGAAGCTTTCTTT
TRBJ2-2 | 14 | NA | TRBV11-2 | NA | CASSYGLGTGELFF | TGTGCCAGCAGCTACGGTCTTGGCACCGGGGAGCTGTTTTTT
TRBJ1-1 | 14 | NA | TRBV28 | NA | CASSLGGPNTEAFF | TGTGCCAGCAGTTTGGGGGGACCGAACACTGAAGCTTTCTTT
TRBJ1-1 | 13 | NA | TRBV28 | NA | CASSFTGINEAFF | TGTGCCAGCAGTTTCACAGGGATCAATGAAGCTTTCTTT
TRBJ1-4 | 13 | NA | TRBV11-2 | NA | CASSWTSFEKLFF | TGTGCCAGCAGCTGGACAAGTTTTGAAAAACTGTTTTTT
TRBJ2-5 | 14 | NA | TRBV4-3 | TRBD1 | CASSQADRGETQYF | TGCGCCAGCAGCCAGGCAGACAGGGGCGAGACCCAGTACTTC
TRBJ1-2 | 16 | NA | TRBV5-4 | TRBD1 | CASSWRTGRMNYGYTF | TGTGCCAGCAGCTGGAGGACAGGGAGGATGAACTATGGCTACACCTTC
TRBJ2-3 | 15 | NA | TRBV18 | TRBD2 | CASSRQTSGSDTQYF | TGTGCCAGCTCCCGACAGACTAGCGGGTCAGATACGCAGTATTTT
TRBJ1-5 | 14 | NA | TRBV7-9 | TRBD1 | CASSKQGQDQPQHF | TGTGCCAGCAGTAAACAGGGACAGGATCAGCCCCAGCATTTT
TRBJ1-5 | 15 | NA | TRBV28 | NA | CASSFGGGSNQPQHF | TGTGCCAGCAGTTTTGGGGGCGGAAGCAATCAGCCCCAGCATTTT
TRBJ1-2 | 13 | NA | TRBV25-1 | NA | CARVNTVNYGYTF | TGTGCCAGGGTTAACACAGTTAACTATGGCTACACCTTC
TRBJ2-3 | 15 | NA | TRBV4-3 | NA | CASSRDRMSTDTQYF | TGCGCCAGCAGCCGAGACAGGATGAGCACAGATACGCAGTATTTT
TRBJ1-5 | 15 | NA | TRBV28 | TRBD1 | CASSLGQGFDQPQHF | TGTGCCAGCAGTTTAGGACAGGGGTTTGATCAGCCCCAGCATTTT
TRBJ1-1 | 13 | NA | TRBV21-1 | NA | CASRTDRGTEAFF | TGTGCCAGCAGGACGGACAGGGGCACTGAAGCTTTCTTT
TRBJ1-1 | 15 | once | TRBV6-1 | NA | CASSLTELRNTEAFF | TGTGCCAGCAGCCTGACAGAGCTTAGAAACACTGAAGCTTTCTTT
TRBJ2-2 | 15 | few | TRBV5-1 | TRBD2 | CASSGTSGPTGELFF | TGCGCCAGCAGCGGGACTAGCGGTCCCACCGGGGAGCTGTTTTTT
TRBJ2-7 | 14 | NA | TRBV6-5 | TRBD1 | CASSTDRGNYEQYF | TGTGCCAGCAGTACGGACAGGGGGAACTACGAGCAGTACTTC
TRBJ2-2 | 14 | NA | TRBV16 | NA | CASSQSFVSSELFF | TGTGCCAGCAGCCAATCGTTCGTTAGCTCGGAGCTGTTTTTT
TRBJ1-4 | 12 | once | TRBV7-2 | NA | CASSLIGTGLFF | TGTGCCAGCAGCTTAATTGGCACGGGGCTGTTTTTT
TRBJ2-5 | 15 | NA | TRBV7-2 | TRBD2 | CASSLAGGDGETQYF | TGTGCCAGCAGCTTAGCTGGGGGGGATGGAGAGACCCAGTACTTC
TRBJ2-1 | 15 | NA | TRBV7-9 | NA | CASSLVAGPYNEQFF | TGTGCCAGCAGCTTAGTGGCGGGACCCTACAATGAGCAGTTCTTC
TRBJ2-3 | 15 | NA | TRBV27 | TRBD2 | CASSLSGLAADTQYF | TGTGCCAGCAGTTTATCCGGACTAGCGGCGGATACGCAGTATTTT
TRBJ2-7 | 15 | once | TRBV7-8 | TRBD1 | CASSLPGQGSYEQYF | TGTGCCAGCAGCTTGCCGGGACAGGGCTCCTACGAGCAGTACTTC
TRBJ1-5 | 14 | NA | TRBV28 | NA | CASSQRQQYQPQHF | TGTGCCAGCAGTCAGAGACAGCAATATCAGCCCCAGCATTTT
TRBJ1-1 | 15 | NA | TRBV4-3 | NA | CASSQESGKNTEAFF | TGCGCCAGCAGCCAAGAGTCAGGGAAGAACACTGAAGCTTTCTTT
TRBJ2-7 | 15 | NA | TRBV28 | TRBD2 | CASSPSGSMTYEQYF | TGTGCCAGCAGTCCTAGCGGGAGTATGACCTACGAGCAGTACTTC
TRBJ2-2 | 14 | NA | TRBV19 | NA | CASRLQGNTGELFF | TGTGCCAGTAGGCTTCAGGGGAACACCGGGGAGCTGTTTTTT
TRBJ2-7 | 14 | NA | TRBV7-9 | NA | CASSLGGYTYEQYF | TGTGCCAGCAGCTTGGGGGGTTACACCTACGAGCAGTACTTC
TRBJ1-3 | 17 | NA | TRBV4-1 | NA | CASSQDPGGHSGNTIYF | TGCGCCAGCAGCCAAGATCCTGGGGGACACTCTGGAAACACCATATATTTT
TRBJ1-2 | 14 | NA | TRBV21-1 | NA | CASSSPTDVCGYTF | TGTGCCAGCAGCAGCCCGACAGACGTCTGTGGCTACACCTTC
TRBJ2-1 | 12 | NA | TRBV14 | NA | CASSQVQVEQFF | TGTGCCAGCAGCCAGGTACAAGTTGAGCAGTTCTTC
TRBJ2-1 | 21 | NA | TRBV4-3 | TRBD2 | CASSQDAAGVGVLSSYNEQFF | TGCGCCAGCAGCCAAGATGCAGCGGGAGTGGGGGTCCTAAGTTCCTACAATGAGCAGTTCTTC
TRBJ2-5 | 15 | NA | TRBV6-1 | TRBD2 | CASSEVGGGQETQYF | TGTGCCAGCAGTGAAGTCGGCGGGGGCCAAGAGACCCAGTACTTC
TRBJ2-7 | 13 | NA | TRBV5-4 | TRBD1 | CASSPGQEYEQYF | TGTGCCAGCAGCCCGGGACAGGAATACGAGCAGTACTTC
TRBJ2-1 | 15 | NA | TRBV5-6 | TRBD1 | CASSPRDSPYNEQFF | TGTGCCAGCAGCCCCCGGGACAGCCCCTACAATGAGCAGTTCTTC
TRBJ1-4 | 18 | NA | TRBV4-3 | NA | CASSQVVGWPGVGEKLFF | TGCGCCAGCAGCCAAGTGGTCGGGTGGCCAGGGGTGGGTGAAAAACTGTTTTTT
TRBJ2-3 | 15 | NA | TRBV9 | NA | CASSYSSGGTDTQYF | TGTGCCAGCAGTTACAGTTCGGGAGGCACAGATACGCAGTATTTT
TRBJ2-7 | 15 | once | TRBV5-1 | TRBD2 | CASSFGLAEPYEQYF | TGCGCCAGCAGCTTTGGACTAGCGGAGCCCTACGAGCAGTACTTC
TRBJ1-1 | 15 | NA | TRBV7-9 | NA | CASSLVGLRDTEAFF | TGTGCCAGCAGCTTAGTCGGACTGAGGGACACTGAAGCTTTCTTT
TRBJ1-5 | 17 | NA | TRBV5-6 | NA | CASRRDTGQSSNQPQHF | TGTGCCAGCAGAAGGGACACCGGGCAGAGTAGCAATCAGCCCCAGCATTTT
TRBJ1-2 | 14 | NA | TRBV5-1 | TRBD1 | CASSLTGGSYGYTF | TGCGCCAGCAGCTTGACAGGGGGCAGCTATGGCTACACCTTC
TRBJ1-2 | 13 | NA | TRBV7-6 | TRBD1 | CASSTGQGNGYTF | TGTGCCAGCAGCACTGGACAGGGTAATGGCTACACCTTC
TRBJ2-2 | 14 | once | TRBV7-9 | TRBD1 | CASSSTGYTGELFF | TGTGCCAGCAGCTCGACAGGGTACACCGGGGAGCTGTTTTTT
TRBJ1-3 | 12 | NA | TRBV2 | NA | CASSESRDTIYF | TGTGCCAGCAGTGAAAGCCGGGACACCATATATTTT
TRBJ2-1 | 16 | NA | TRBV4-3 | TRBD2 | CASSRRLAGEGNEQFF | TGCGCCAGCAGCCGTAGACTAGCGGGAGAGGGCAATGAGCAGTTCTTC